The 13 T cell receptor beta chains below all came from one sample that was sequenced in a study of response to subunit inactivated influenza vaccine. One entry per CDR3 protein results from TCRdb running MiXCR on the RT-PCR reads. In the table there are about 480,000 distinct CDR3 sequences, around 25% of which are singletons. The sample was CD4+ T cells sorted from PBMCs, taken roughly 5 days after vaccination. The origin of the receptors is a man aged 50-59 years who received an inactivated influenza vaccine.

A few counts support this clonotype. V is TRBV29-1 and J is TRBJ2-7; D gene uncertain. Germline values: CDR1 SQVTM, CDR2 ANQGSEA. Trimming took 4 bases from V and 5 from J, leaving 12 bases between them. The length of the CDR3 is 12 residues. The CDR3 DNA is TGCAGCGTTGCGGTGTTGGTTAACGAGCAGTACTTC. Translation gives CSVAVLVNEQYF.

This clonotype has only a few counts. The CDR3 sequence is CSATRDSGNTIYF. In DNA, the CDR3 is TGCAGTGCTACTAGGGACTCTGGAAACACCATATATTTT. The chain couples TRBV20-1 to TRBJ1-3; D uncertain. V dropped 4 bases and J dropped 0 bases, with 7 bases sitting between them. Germline V lookup: CDR1 DFQATT, CDR2 SNEGSKA (reference sequence). This CDR3 spans 13 amino acids.

The chain's CDR3 is CASSLEASPLPGELFF. The CDR3 DNA reads as TGTGCCAGCAGCTTAGAGGCCTCTCCGCTCCCCGGGGAGCTGTTTTTT. The chain links TRBV7-8 to TRBJ2-2; D is unclear. V lost 1 base and J lost 6, with 15 bases in between. CDR3 size: 16 residues. Germline V gene data show CDR1 as SGHVS and CDR2 as FQNEAQ.

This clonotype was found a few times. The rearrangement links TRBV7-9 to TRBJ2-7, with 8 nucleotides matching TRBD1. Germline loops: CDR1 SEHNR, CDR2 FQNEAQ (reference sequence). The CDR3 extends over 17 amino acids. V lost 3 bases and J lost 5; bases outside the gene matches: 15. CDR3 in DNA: TGTGCCAGCAGCTTCCCAGCCGGACAGGGCCATCTCCACGAGCAGTACTTC. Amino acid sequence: CASSFPAGQGHLHEQYF.

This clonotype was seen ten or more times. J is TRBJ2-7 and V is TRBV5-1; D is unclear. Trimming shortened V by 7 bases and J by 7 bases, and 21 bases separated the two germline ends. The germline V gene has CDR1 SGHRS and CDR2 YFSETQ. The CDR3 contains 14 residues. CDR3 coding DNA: TGCGCCAGCGGGTCCGGCGAGACCCTGGGGGAGCAGTACTTC. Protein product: CASGSGETLGEQYF. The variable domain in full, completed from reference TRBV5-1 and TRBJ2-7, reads KAGVTQTPRYLIKTRGQQVTLSCSPISGHRSVSWYQQTPGQGLQFLFEYFSETQRNKGNFPGRFSGRQFSNSRSEMNVSTLELGDSALYLCASGSGETLGEQYFGPGTRLTVT.

Here the CDR3 DNA reads TGTGCCAGCAGCGCAGGACTTACCTACAATGAGCAGTTCTTC. It yields the protein CASSAGLTYNEQFF. The gene calls are TRBV9 and TRBJ2-1; maybe TRBD2 (5 bases). The V gene's germline CDR1 is SGDLS and CDR2 YYNGEE. V was trimmed by 3 bases and J by 2 bases, leaving 9 bases between them. The CDR3 consists of 14 residues.

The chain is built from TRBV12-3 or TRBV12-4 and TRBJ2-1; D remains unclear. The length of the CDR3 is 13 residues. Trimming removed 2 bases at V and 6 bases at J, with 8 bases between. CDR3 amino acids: CASSLSSTNEQFF. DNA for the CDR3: TGTGCCAGCAGTTTATCTTCCACCAATGAGCAGTTCTTC.

In DNA, the CDR3 is TGCAGCGTTGACTTCGGGGACTCTTCTGGGGCCAACGTCCTGACTTTC. It is translated as CSVDFGDSSGANVLTF. V gene TRBV29-1 combines with J gene TRBJ2-6; a weak D match, TRBD2 (6 bases). This CDR3 has 16 amino acids. Germline V lookup: CDR1 SQVTM, CDR2 ANQGSEA. The V and J ends lost 3 bases and 1 base respectively, with 13 bases between them.

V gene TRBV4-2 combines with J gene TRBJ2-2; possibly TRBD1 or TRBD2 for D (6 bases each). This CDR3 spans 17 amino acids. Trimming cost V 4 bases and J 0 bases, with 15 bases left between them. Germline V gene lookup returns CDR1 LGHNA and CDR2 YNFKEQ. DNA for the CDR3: TGTGCCAGCAGCCCCCTCGGGGGCGGAGCGAACACCGGGGAGCTGTTTTTT. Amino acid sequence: CASSPLGGGANTGELFF.

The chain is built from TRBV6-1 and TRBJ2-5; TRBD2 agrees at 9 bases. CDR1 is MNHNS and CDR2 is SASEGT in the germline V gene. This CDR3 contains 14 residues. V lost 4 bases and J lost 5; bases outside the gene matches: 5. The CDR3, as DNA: TGTGCCAGCAGTGCTGGACTAGCGTGGGAGACCCAGTACTTC. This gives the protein CASSAGLAWETQYF.

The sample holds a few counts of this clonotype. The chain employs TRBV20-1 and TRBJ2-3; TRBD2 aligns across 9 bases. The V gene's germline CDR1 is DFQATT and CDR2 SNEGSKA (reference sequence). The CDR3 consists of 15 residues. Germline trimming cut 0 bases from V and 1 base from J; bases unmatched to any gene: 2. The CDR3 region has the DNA TGCAGTGCTAGAGATAGGACTAGCGGCACAGATACGCAGTATTTT. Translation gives CSARDRTSGTDTQYF.

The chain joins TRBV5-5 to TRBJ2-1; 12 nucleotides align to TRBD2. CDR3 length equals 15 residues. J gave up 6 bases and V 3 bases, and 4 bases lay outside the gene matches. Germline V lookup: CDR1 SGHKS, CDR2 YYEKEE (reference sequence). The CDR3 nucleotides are TGTGCCAGCAGCTCCCCGACTAGCGGGGGCAATGAGCAGTTCTTC. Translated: CASSSPTSGGNEQFF. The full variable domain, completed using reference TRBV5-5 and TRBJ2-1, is DAGVTQSPTHLIKTRGQQVTLRCSPISGHKSVSWYQQVLGQGPQFIFQYYEKEERGRGNFPDRFSARQFPNYSSELNVNALLLGDSALYLCASSSPTSGGNEQFFGPGTRLTVL.

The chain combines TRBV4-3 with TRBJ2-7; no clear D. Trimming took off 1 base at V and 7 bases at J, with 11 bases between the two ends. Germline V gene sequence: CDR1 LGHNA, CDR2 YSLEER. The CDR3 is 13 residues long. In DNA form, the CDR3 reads TGCGCCAGCAGCCAAGTTGAAGGCAGGGAGCAGTACTTC. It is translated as CASSQVEGREQYF.